A single sample gave rise to the 26 T cell receptor beta chains below, sequenced in a study of CD8 T cells in Susac syndrome. Reverse transcription used about 0.45 to 1 ug RNA and random hexamers. TCRdb reanalysed the immunoSEQ multiplex PCR reads using MiXCR and keeps one entry per CDR3 protein. The table has about 400,000 distinct CDR3 sequences, 75% to 90% seen once. The sample comprised CD8+ T cells from PBMCs. These receptors all stem from a human donor with multiple sclerosis.

The chain combines TRBV28 with TRBJ2-7; D is possibly TRBD2 (5 bases). V lost 5 bases, J lost 4 bases, and 24 bases lay in between. The germline CDR1 and CDR2 sequences are MDHEN and SYDVKM. This CDR3 is 17 amino acids long. The CDR3 spells CASSTPGRGGWKYEQYF. Written as DNA, the CDR3 is TGTGCCAGCAGTACCCCCGGCCGAGGCGGGTGGAAATACGAGCAGTACTTC.

This clonotype came up a few times. This chain's CDR3 is CASSYSGTVSTEAFF. The CDR3 nucleotides read TGTGCCAGCAGTTACTCCGGGACAGTTTCCACTGAAGCTTTCTTT. V usage is TRBV6-5 and J usage is TRBJ1-1, with 7 bases aligning to TRBD1. The CDR3 runs 15 residues. CDR1 MNHEY and CDR2 SVGAGI come from the germline V gene. Germline trimming cut 0 bases from V and 4 bases from J; bases unmatched to any gene: 5.

The chain recombines TRBV30 with TRBJ1-1; D not certain. Deletions cut 0 bases from V and 2 bases from J, with 10 bases between. Germline CDR1 reads GTSNPN; CDR2 reads SVGIG (reference sequence). The CDR3 has 14 amino acids. The CDR3 DNA follows: TGTGCCTGGAGTGTACTCGGAATAAACACTGAAGCTTTCTTT. Its protein is CAWSVLGINTEAFF. The full variable domain, with the rest looked up from reference TRBV30 and TRBJ1-1, is SQTIHQWPATLVQPVGSPLSLECTVEGTSNPNLYWYRQAAGRGLQLLFYSVGIGQISSEVPQNLSASRPQDRQFILSSKKLLLSDSGFYLCAWSVLGINTEAFFGQGTRLTVV.

The V call is TRBV4-1, the J call TRBJ2-1; 8 bases agree with TRBD2. Germline CDR1 MGHRA, CDR2 YSYEKL. V shed 4 bases, J shed 4 bases, and the junction held 6 bases outside the gene matches. CDR3 length equals 15 residues. The CDR3 DNA reads TGCGCCAGCAGCCGGAGCGGGAGCGATTACAATGAGCAGTTCTTC. This codes for CASSRSGSDYNEQFF.

The V call is TRBV7-9, the J call TRBJ2-7; D is perhaps TRBD2 (6 bases). V shed 2 bases and J shed 0 bases, with 8 bases lying between them. This CDR3 region has 14 residues. Looked up from germline, CDR1 is SEHNR and CDR2 is FQNEAQ (reference sequence). The CDR3 reads CASSLNGSSYEQYF. Written as DNA, the CDR3 is TGTGCCAGCAGCTTAAACGGGAGCTCCTACGAGCAGTACTTC.

The gene calls are TRBV27 and TRBJ2-7; D is uncertain. Trimming took 4 bases from V and 3 from J, leaving 10 bases between them. CDR3 size: 13 residues. The germline V gene has CDR1 MNHEY and CDR2 SMNVEV (reference sequence). The chain's CDR3 is CASSSALFYEQYF. CDR3 DNA: TGTGCCAGCAGTTCGGCCCTTTTCTACGAGCAGTACTTC.

In its sample, this clonotype was seen a few times. The V gene is TRBV5-1, the J gene TRBJ2-1; 10 nucleotides line up with TRBD2. Germline V gives CDR1 SGHRS, CDR2 YFSETQ. V gave up 5 bases and J gave up 0 bases; unmatched junction bases: 8. CDR3 length equals 17 residues. DNA for the CDR3: TGCGCCAGCAGTAATAGCGGGAGGCTGAGCTCCTACAATGAGCAGTTCTTC. It specifies CASSNSGRLSSYNEQFF.

The genes are TRBV19 and TRBJ1-1; 7 bases line up with TRBD1. Looked up from germline, CDR1 is LNHDA and CDR2 is SQIVND (reference sequence). J was trimmed by 0 bases and V by 5 bases; bases with no gene match: 6. The CDR3 covers 15 residues. CDR3 bases: TGTGCCAGTAGTCCAACGGACAGGCTGAACACTGAAGCTTTCTTT. Translating gives CASSPTDRLNTEAFF. The variable domain in full, with the rest retrieved from reference TRBV19 and TRBJ1-1, is DGGITQSPKYLFRKEGQNVTLSCEQNLNHDAMYWYRQDPGQGLRLIYYSQIVNDFQKGDIAEGYSVSREKKESFPLTVTSAQKNPTAFYLCASSPTDRLNTEAFFGQGTRLTVV.

V and J are TRBV2 and TRBJ2-1; 11 nucleotides agree with TRBD2. V dropped 4 bases and J dropped 7; count of bases not matched to a gene: 6. The CDR3 sequence is 15 residues long. The germline gives CDR1 SNHLY, CDR2 FYNNEI. Here the CDR3 DNA reads TGTGCCAGCAGTGCGATAGCGGGGGGGCTGAATGAGCAGTTCTTC. It yields the protein CASSAIAGGLNEQFF.

The rearrangement joins TRBV28 to TRBJ2-7, with D uncertain. The germline V gene has CDR1 MDHEN and CDR2 SYDVKM. This CDR3 spans 15 amino acids. Trimming removed 7 bases from V and 3 bases from J, with 19 bases in between. The chain's CDR3 is CASNSRRWSLYEQYF. CDR3 in DNA: TGTGCCAGCAACTCCCGCCGGTGGAGTCTCTACGAGCAGTACTTC.

The rearrangement uses TRBV5-4 and TRBJ1-2, with D tentatively TRBD1 (5 bases). CDR1 SGHNT and CDR2 YYREEE come from the germline V gene (reference sequence). V lost 0 bases and J 2 bases, leaving 11 bases between the germline ends. The CDR3 loop spans 15 amino acids. DNA for the CDR3: TGTGCCAGCAGCTTGGTGGGACTCCCGAACTATGGCTACACCTTC. Translated, it gives CASSLVGLPNYGYTF.

The rearrangement links TRBV27 to TRBJ2-2; D gene unclear. Germline V CDR1 and CDR2: MNHEY, SMNVEV (reference sequence). The CDR3 has 14 amino acids. V was clipped by 5 bases and J by 0 bases, with 7 bases between them. The CDR3 region is CASSPGPNTGELFF. The CDR3 bases are TGTGCCAGCAGTCCCGGACCGAACACCGGGGAGCTGTTTTTT.

This clonotype was seen a few times. The CDR3 is CASRKTENTEAFF. In DNA form, the CDR3 reads TGTGCCAGCAGAAAGACAGAGAACACTGAAGCTTTCTTT. The J gene is TRBJ1-1, the V gene TRBV2; TRBD1 might be the D (5 bases). V was cut by 6 bases and J by 1 base, with 9 bases left in between. The CDR3 covers 13 residues. From germline, CDR1 is SNHLY and CDR2 FYNNEI.

V and J are TRBV4-1 and TRBJ2-1; either TRBD1 or TRBD2 may fit D (5 bases each). The CDR3 runs 14 residues. CDR1 and CDR2 (germline): MGHRA, YSYEKL. V shed 0 bases and J shed 7 bases, with 10 bases lying between them. The CDR3 DNA reads TGCGCCAGCAGCCAAGATTACTGGGGGAATGAGCAGTTCTTC. Protein sequence: CASSQDYWGNEQFF.

The rearrangement uses TRBV19 and TRBJ2-1; the match to TRBD2 covers 14 bases. The V gene's germline CDR1 is LNHDA and CDR2 SQIVND (reference sequence). V trimming: 3 bases; J trimming: 10 bases; junction bases outside the gene matches: 5. This CDR3 contains 15 residues. The chain's CDR3 is CASSMGTSGGHEQFF. In DNA, the CDR3 is TGTGCCAGTAGTATGGGGACTAGCGGGGGTCACGAGCAGTTCTTC.

This chain uses TRBV10-1 with TRBJ2-1, with D possibly matching TRBD1 (5 bases). Per the germline V gene, CDR1 is WNHNN and CDR2 is SYGVQD (reference sequence). This CDR3 comprises 13 residues. V was trimmed by 3 bases and J by 10 bases, leaving 13 bases between them. The CDR3 DNA sequence: TGCGCCAGCAGTGATGGGTGGTCAGGGGAGCAGTTCTTC. As protein: CASSDGWSGEQFF.

CDR3 residues: CASSPIAGASDEQFF. In DNA form, the CDR3 reads TGCGCCAGCAGCCCAATAGCGGGAGCGTCTGATGAGCAGTTCTTC. The rearrangement links TRBV4-1 to TRBJ2-1; 9 bases map to TRBD2. Germline values: CDR1 MGHRA, CDR2 YSYEKL. Unmatched junction bases numbered 9, after V lost 4 bases and J lost 8 bases. The CDR3 is 15 residues long.

CDR3: CASSYRGAGDTQYF. In DNA form, the CDR3 reads TGTGCCAGCAGCTATAGGGGGGCAGGAGATACGCAGTATTTT. J is TRBJ2-3 and V is TRBV7-2, with D perhaps given as TRBD1 or TRBD2 (6 bases each). Germline V lookup: CDR1 SGHTA, CDR2 FQGNSA. V lost 4 bases to trimming and J lost 5 bases, with 13 bases between them. CDR3 length: 14 amino acids. The whole variable domain, filled in from reference TRBV7-2 and TRBJ2-3, reads GAGVSQSPSNKVTEKGKDVELRCDPISGHTALYWYRQSLGQGLEFLIYFQGNSAPDKSGLPSDRFSAERTGGSVSTLTIQRTQQEDSAVYLCASSYRGAGDTQYFGPGTRLTVL.

The chain employs TRBV7-6 and TRBJ2-2; TRBD2 matches 10 bases. The CDR3 runs 18 residues. J gave up 7 bases and V 5 bases, and 16 bases lay outside the gene matches. Germline V gives CDR1 SGHVS, CDR2 FNYEAQ. Here the CDR3 DNA reads TGTGCCAGCAGCCCAGGTGGATTTCCAGCGGGAGGGGACGGGGAGCTGTTTTTT. Translation: CASSPGGFPAGGDGELFF.

There are a few counts of this clonotype. The genes are TRBV13 and TRBJ1-1; no clear D gene. This CDR3 has 11 residues. Looked up from germline, CDR1 is PRHDT and CDR2 is FYEKMQ (reference sequence). V lost 3 bases, J lost 11 bases, and 10 bases lay in between. CDR3 DNA: TGTGCCAGCAGCTTGTTGGTAGGGGCTTTCTTT. This sequence encodes CASSLLVGAFF.

The V gene is TRBV29-1, the J gene TRBJ1-2; D possibly corresponds to TRBD1 (5 bases). V was cut by 3 bases and J by 4 bases, with 12 bases left in between. Germline loops: CDR1 SQVTM, CDR2 ANQGSEA. CDR3 length: 13 residues. This chain's CDR3 is CSVETEGGYGYTF. CDR3 in DNA: TGCAGCGTTGAGACAGAGGGCGGCTATGGCTACACCTTC.

CDR3 protein: CATSLGDTQYF. CDR3 sequence (DNA): TGTGCCACCAGCCTTGGGGATACGCAGTATTTT. J is TRBJ2-3 and V is TRBV2; D unclear. CDR3 length equals 11 residues. The V gene's germline CDR1 is SNHLY and CDR2 FYNNEI. The V end was cut by 10 bases, the J end by 6 bases, with 11 bases between.

The chain has TRBV9 and TRBJ2-1; D is uncertain. Trimming shortened V by 0 bases and J by 3 bases, and 7 bases separated the two germline ends. CDR3 length: 14 amino acids. In germline, CDR1 is SGDLS, CDR2 YYNGEE. CDR3 coding DNA: TGTGCCAGCAGCGTAGACCCTAGCTACAATGAGCAGTTCTTC. Protein sequence: CASSVDPSYNEQFF. The full variable domain, in which reference TRBV9 and TRBJ2-1 provide the parts outside the CDR3, is DSGVTQTPKHLITATGQRVTLRCSPRSGDLSVYWYQQSLDQGLQFLIQYYNGEERAKGNILERFSAQQFPDLHSELNLSSLELGDSALYFCASSVDPSYNEQFFGPGTRLTVL.

This chain joins TRBV25-1 and TRBJ2-5; 8 positions agree with TRBD2. The V gene end was trimmed by 9 bases and the J gene end by 7 bases; junction bases not matched to a gene: 10. CDR1 and CDR2 from the germline V gene are MGHDK and SYGVNS. The CDR3 loop spans 13 amino acids. The CDR3, as DNA: TGTGCCAGTAGCGGGGAAGCGAAAGGGACCCAGTACTTC. Residues: CASSGEAKGTQYF.

This clonotype was counted once. This chain uses TRBV5-6 with TRBJ2-1; a possible D gene is TRBD1 (5 bases). The CDR3 spans 18 residues. Looked up from germline, CDR1 is SGHDT and CDR2 is YYEEEE. V was shortened by 0 bases and J by 2 bases, with 18 bases between the two germline ends. The CDR3 sequence is CASSLARRRQTAYNEQFF. CDR3 nucleotide sequence: TGTGCCAGCAGCTTGGCTAGAAGAAGACAGACTGCCTACAATGAGCAGTTCTTC. The full variable domain, completed using reference TRBV5-6 and TRBJ2-1, is DAGVTQSPTHLIKTRGQQVTLRCSPKSGHDTVSWYQQALGQGPQFIFQYYEEEERQRGNFPDRFSGHQFPNYSSELNVNALLLGDSALYLCASSLARRRQTAYNEQFFGPGTRLTVL.

The chain combines TRBV5-6 with TRBJ2-1; 7 positions agree with TRBD2. V shed 4 bases, J shed 0 bases, and the junction held 7 bases outside the gene matches. The CDR3 contains 16 residues. Germline V gives CDR1 SGHDT, CDR2 YYEEEE. DNA of the CDR3: TGTGCCAGCAGCCGGATCAGGGAGGGCTCCTACAATGAGCAGTTCTTC. Its translation is CASSRIREGSYNEQFF.